Sequencing of this T cell receptor beta chain was carried out in a study of OX40 agonist ivuxolimab in advanced cancers. Study-level background: Prior anti-PD-1, anti-PD-L1 or anti-CTLA-4 therapy did not bar entry, and 30% to 40% had some. Partial responses were achieved by three patients: one hepatocellular carcinoma, two cutaneous melanoma. Findings and limits, study-wide: Among expanded peripheral T cells, antigen specificity went undetermined. Relative to CD4+ cells, CD8+ T cells on average had more expanded clones.

The CDR3 covers 13 residues. V lost 7 bases and J 5 bases, leaving 11 bases between the germline ends. Per the germline V gene, CDR1 is LGHNT and CDR2 is FRNRAP. Here immunoSEQ multiplex PCR was the method, and the copy in TCRdb shows in-frame clones only, minus some. The data show tens of thousands of clones, roughly 84% seen once. Notes on this clone: Its antigen is undetermined.

The sequence was collected from an adult with an advanced solid tumor such as melanoma, head and neck, liver or kidney cancer. This material consisted of CD4+ or CD8+ T cells sorted from blood, taken in a trial of the OX40 agonist ivuxolimab. The J gene is TRBJ2-2, the V gene TRBV12-5, with D unresolved. CDR3 amino acids: CASDLTVTGELFF. CDR3 bases: TGTGCTAGTGACTTGACGGTTACCGGGGAGCTGTTTTTT.